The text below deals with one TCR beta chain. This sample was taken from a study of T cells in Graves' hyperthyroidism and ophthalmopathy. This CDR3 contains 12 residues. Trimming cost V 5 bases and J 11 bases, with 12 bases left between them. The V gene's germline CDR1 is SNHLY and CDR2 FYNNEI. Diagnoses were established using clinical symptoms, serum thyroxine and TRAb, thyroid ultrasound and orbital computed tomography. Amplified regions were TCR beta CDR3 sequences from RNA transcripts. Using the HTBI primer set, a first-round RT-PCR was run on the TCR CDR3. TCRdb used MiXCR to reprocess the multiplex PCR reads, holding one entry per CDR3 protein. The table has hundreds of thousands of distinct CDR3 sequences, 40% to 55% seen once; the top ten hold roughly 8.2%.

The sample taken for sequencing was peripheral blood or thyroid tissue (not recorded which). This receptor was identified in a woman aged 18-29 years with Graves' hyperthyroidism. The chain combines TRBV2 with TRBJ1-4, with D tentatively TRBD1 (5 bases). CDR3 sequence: CASSLYEGKLFF. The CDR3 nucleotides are TGTGCCAGCAGTTTATATGAGGGGAAACTGTTTTTT.